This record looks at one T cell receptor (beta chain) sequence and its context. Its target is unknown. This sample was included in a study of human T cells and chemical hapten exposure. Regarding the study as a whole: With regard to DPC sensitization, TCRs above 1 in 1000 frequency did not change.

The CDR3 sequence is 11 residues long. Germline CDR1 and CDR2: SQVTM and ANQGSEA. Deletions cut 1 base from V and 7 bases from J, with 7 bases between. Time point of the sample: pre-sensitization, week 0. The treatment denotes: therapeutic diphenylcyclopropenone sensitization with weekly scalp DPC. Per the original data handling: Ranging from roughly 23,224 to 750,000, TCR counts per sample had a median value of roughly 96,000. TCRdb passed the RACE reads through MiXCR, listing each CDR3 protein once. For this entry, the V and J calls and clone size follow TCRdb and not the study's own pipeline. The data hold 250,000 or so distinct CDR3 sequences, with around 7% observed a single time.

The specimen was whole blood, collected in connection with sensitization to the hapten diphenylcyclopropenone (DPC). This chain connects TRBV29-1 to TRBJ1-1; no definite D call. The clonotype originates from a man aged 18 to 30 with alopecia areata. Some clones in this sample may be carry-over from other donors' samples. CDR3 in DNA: TGCAGCGTTGAAGGCGGAGGTGAAGCTTTCTTT. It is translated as CSVEGGGEAFF.